These 21 T cell receptor beta chains were sequenced from one sample in a study of blood T cells in healthy people across ages. The second PCR ran about 6 to 11 cycles with a sample-barcoded 5' primer and J-beta primers. TCRdb reprocessed the 5' RACE reads via MiXCR and lists one record per CDR3 protein. The sample has around 1,000,000 distinct CDR3 sequences, roughly a quarter seen once. A further study also used this sample, focusing on T cells of mothers and their children.

The sample was blood. The receptors shown here come from a girl aged 2 to 10 in good health.

The chain links TRBV7-9 to TRBJ1-1; possibly TRBD1 for D (6 bases). V was cut by 4 bases and J by 12 bases, with 24 bases left in between. Germline CDR1 and CDR2: SEHNR and FQNEAQ (reference sequence). This CDR3 comprises 15 residues. The CDR3 DNA is TGTGCCAGCAGCTCCACACAGGGACGAGCTTTAGGGACTTTCTTT. Amino acid sequence: CASSSTQGRALGTFF.

This clonotype was observed a handful of times. This rearrangement joins TRBV3-1 to TRBJ1-1; unclear D gene. The V and J ends lost 4 bases and 4 bases respectively, with 13 bases between them. The germline V gene encodes CDR1 LGHDT and CDR2 YNNKEL (reference sequence). This CDR3 is built from 14 residues. CDR3 in amino acids: CASSPLGLGTEAFF. For the CDR3, the DNA is TGTGCCAGCAGCCCCTTGGGGTTAGGCACTGAAGCTTTCTTT.

This clonotype showed up just a few times. This chain joins TRBV29-1 and TRBJ2-7; weak D call: TRBD1 (5 bases). Germline-derived CDR1 and CDR2 are SQVTM and ANQGSEA. V was trimmed by 7 bases and J by 0 bases, leaving 13 bases between them. The CDR3 contains 13 residues. CDR3: CSATDRFSYEQYF. The CDR3 DNA follows: TGCAGCGCCACTGACAGATTCTCCTACGAGCAGTACTTC.

The DNA for the CDR3 is TGTGCCAGCAGCCAAGACCACACCGGGGAGCTGTTTTTT. This sequence encodes CASSQDHTGELFF. The V call is TRBV7-9, the J call TRBJ2-2, with no clear D. The V gene's germline CDR1 is SEHNR and CDR2 FQNEAQ (reference sequence). The CDR3 is 13 residues long. Trimming took 5 bases from V and 3 from J, leaving 7 bases between them.

The V call is TRBV7-3, the J call TRBJ2-1; the match to TRBD2 covers 16 bases. Unmatched junction bases numbered 5, after V lost 5 bases and J lost 1 base. This CDR3 comprises 18 residues. Germline loops: CDR1 SGHTA, CDR2 FQGTGA. The CDR3 loop is CASSKRGLAGGSYNEQFF. In nucleotides, the CDR3 is TGTGCCAGCAGCAAACGGGGACTAGCGGGGGGGTCCTACAATGAGCAGTTCTTC.

This clonotype has more than one count but fewer than ten. This chain joins TRBV28 and TRBJ1-1, with 7 bases that match TRBD1. Germline loops: CDR1 MDHEN, CDR2 SYDVKM. The V and J ends lost 5 bases and 6 bases, in that order; junction bases with no gene match: 12. This CDR3 comprises 15 residues. CDR3: CASSPKTGYNPEAFF. In nucleotides, the CDR3 is TGTGCCAGCAGTCCGAAGACAGGGTATAACCCTGAAGCTTTCTTT.

Only a few counts were recorded for this clonotype. The chain uses TRBV7-2 and TRBJ2-1; 7 bases map to TRBD1. This CDR3 contains 15 residues. Trimming at V came to 6 bases and at J to 1 base, leaving 6 bases not matched to a gene. In germline, CDR1 is SGHTA, CDR2 FQGNSA. CDR3 coding DNA: TGTGCCAGCAGTTTTACGACAGGGTCCTACAATGAGCAGTTCTTC. Translating gives CASSFTTGSYNEQFF.

This clonotype was found many times. The chain recombines TRBV7-2 with TRBJ2-3; 11 nucleotides match TRBD2. CDR3 length: 15 amino acids. Germline CDR1 is SGHTA and CDR2 is FQGNSA. With V trimmed by 4 bases and J by 9 bases, 9 bases remained unmatched. CDR3 amino acids: CASSSLSGGGTTQYF. The CDR3 DNA is TGTGCCAGCAGCTCCCTTAGCGGGGGGGGAACAACGCAGTATTTT.

This clonotype occurred a few times. One end of the junction varies from germline; a read error may be responsible. The V gene is TRBV6-2 or TRBV6-3, the J gene TRBJ2-1; D gene unclear. This CDR3 comprises 12 residues. Per the germline V gene, CDR1 is MNHEY and CDR2 is SVGEGT. The CDR3 spells CASSYANNEQFF. As DNA, the CDR3 is TGTGCCAGCAGTTACGCCAACAACGAGCAGTTCTTC.

This clonotype turned up a few times. The chain uses TRBV24-1 and TRBJ1-2, with D hard to call. The germline V gene has CDR1 KGHDR and CDR2 SFDVKD. V was clipped by 3 bases and J by 8 bases, with 12 bases between them. The length of the CDR3 is 13 residues. Here the CDR3 reads CATSDRPHEGYTF. The CDR3 DNA sequence: TGTGCCACCAGTGATCGACCCCACGAGGGCTACACCTTC.

A remark on this clonotype: The junction does not match germline at one end; this may be a read error. This chain connects TRBV18 to TRBJ2-3, with TRBD1 matching over 7 bases. The CDR3 length is 14 residues. Per germline, CDR1 KGHSH and CDR2 LQKENI. CDR3 protein: CASSPPYRGDTQYF. In DNA, the CDR3 is TGTGCTAGCTCACCACCCTACAGGGGAGATACGCAGTATTTT.

This clonotype appeared a few times. The V and J genes are TRBV7-2 and TRBJ2-5; D is unclear. The CDR3 has 14 amino acids. V was cut by 1 base and J by 4 bases, with 10 bases left in between. The germline V gene has CDR1 SGHTA and CDR2 FQGNSA. The CDR3 DNA is TGTGCCAGCAGCTTAGGCCCCATGGGAGAGACCCAGTACTTC. Protein: CASSLGPMGETQYF.

The chain links TRBV19 to TRBJ2-5, with a weak D call TRBD2 (5 bases). The CDR3 is 16 residues long. Germline V CDR1 and CDR2: LNHDA, SQIVND (reference sequence). V dropped 4 bases and J dropped 5 bases, with 20 bases sitting between them. The CDR3: CASSTGTRRISETQYF. The CDR3 nucleotides read TGTGCCAGTAGTACAGGCACTAGGAGGATCTCGGAGACCCAGTACTTC.

V is TRBV20-1 and J is TRBJ2-1; D possibly uses TRBD1 or TRBD2 (5 bases each). Germline values: CDR1 DFQATT, CDR2 SNEGSKA (reference sequence). The CDR3 sequence is 12 residues long. V lost 6 bases and J 5 bases, leaving 11 bases between the germline ends. The CDR3 sequence: CSAKRGNNEQFF. Written as DNA, the CDR3 is TGCAGTGCGAAGAGGGGAAACAATGAGCAGTTCTTC.

This clonotype was observed a handful of times. Sequence at one end of the junction differs from germline and may be a read error. This chain connects TRBV5-4 to TRBJ2-1; either TRBD1 or TRBD2 may fit D (5 bases each). CDR1 and CDR2 (germline): SGHNT, YYREEE (reference sequence). The CDR3 runs 13 residues. The CDR3 is CASSARGQAHSDF. The CDR3 DNA reads TGTGCCAGCAGCGCTCGGGGCCAAGCTCATTCGGACTTC.

At least ten counts were recorded for this clonotype. V and J are TRBV10-3 and TRBJ2-5, with D perhaps matching TRBD2 (6 bases). The J call may be wrong; the DNA end is better matched by TRBJ2-7. The germline gives CDR1 ENHRY, CDR2 SYGVKD. CDR3 length: 16 residues. CDR3 nucleotides: TGTGCCATCAGTGAGTCTAGGAGCCCGGGGGTCTACGAGCAGTACTTC. Its translation is CAISESRSPGVYEQYF.

The table lists this clonotype with a few counts. V gene TRBV7-2 combines with J gene TRBJ1-5; TRBD1 might be the D (6 bases). Germline V lookup: CDR1 SGHTA, CDR2 FQGNSA. The CDR3 extends over 15 amino acids. Trimming stripped 1 base from V and 10 bases from J, with 17 bases between. In nucleotides, the CDR3 is TGTGCCAGCAGCTTAGAATGGGGGGCCGCCGCACCCCAGCATTTT. Its protein product is CASSLEWGAAAPQHF.

This clonotype was seen more than once but under ten times. This chain links TRBV28 with TRBJ2-3; D unclear. The CDR3 is 12 residues long. From germline, CDR1 is MDHEN and CDR2 SYDVKM. The V end was cut by 7 bases, the J end by 1 base, with 6 bases between. CDR3 nucleotides: TGTGCCAGCACCTGGGGCACAGATACGCAGTATTTT. It specifies CASTWGTDTQYF.

The chain is built from TRBV28 and TRBJ2-5; TRBD2 matches at 8 bases. CDR1 MDHEN and CDR2 SYDVKM come from the germline V gene. V dropped 8 bases and J dropped 3; count of bases not matched to a gene: 5. CDR3 length: 13 residues. The CDR3 loop reads CASAGGAKETQYF. CDR3 DNA: TGTGCCAGCGCCGGGGGGGCCAAAGAGACCCAGTACTTC.

The chain is built from TRBV29-1 and TRBJ1-1; D not resolved. Trimming left V 4 bases short and J 6 bases short, with 6 bases between. The CDR3 contains 10 residues. CDR1 and CDR2 (germline): SQVTM, ANQGSEA. CDR3 region: CSVGRAEAFF. The DNA for the CDR3 is TGCAGCGTTGGCAGAGCTGAAGCTTTCTTT.

The chain links TRBV27 to TRBJ2-1; 14 bases are a match to TRBD2. The CDR3 length is 19 residues. The ends lost 4 bases at V and 6 bases at J; junction bases unmatched: 14. From germline, CDR1 is MNHEY and CDR2 SMNVEV (reference sequence). CDR3 sequence (DNA): TGTGCCAGCAGTTCAATTTCCGGGACTAGCGGGAGTTTCACCAATGAGCAGTTCTTC. Its translation is CASSSISGTSGSFTNEQFF.